The next 2 T cell receptor beta chains were all read from a single sample in a study of OX40 agonist ivuxolimab in advanced cancers. TCRdb keeps only in-frame clones here, not all; method: immunoSEQ multiplex PCR. The sample has about 83,000 clones; about 93% are singletons. The source material was CD4+ or CD8+ T cells sorted from blood, sampled in a trial of the OX40 agonist ivuxolimab. The origin of the receptors is an adult with an advanced solid tumor such as melanoma, head and neck, liver or kidney cancer.

This clone was picked up a small number of times. The chain joins TRBV29-1 to TRBJ1-3; TRBD1 is a possible D gene (6 bases). The CDR3 consists of 14 residues. V lost 7 bases and J 4 bases, leaving 17 bases between the germline ends. CDR1 is SQVTM, CDR2 ANQGSEA, per germline. This chain's CDR3 is CSARHRDPGNTIYF. The DNA for the CDR3 is TGCAGCGCCCGACACAGGGACCCAGGAAACACCATATATTTT.

J is TRBJ2-7 and V is TRBV7-2, with 8 bases that match TRBD2. The CDR3 consists of 15 residues. Germline V gene lookup returns CDR1 SGHTA and CDR2 FQGNSA. V was pared by 5 bases and J by 2 bases, with 8 bases of the junction left unmatched. The CDR3 protein is CASSAPGLVAYEQYF. DNA of the CDR3: TGTGCCAGCAGCGCACCGGGACTAGTTGCCTACGAGCAGTACTTC.